This note documents a single T cell receptor (beta chain) sequence. The entry originates in a study of T cell responses to AZD1222 COVID-19 vaccine. Sequenced by immunoSEQ multiplex PCR; TCRdb stores in-frame clones only, minus some. This table has 95,000 to 150,000 clones, 86% appearing once. There are 13 residues in the CDR3. Unmatched junction bases numbered 2, after V lost 4 bases and J lost 3 bases. CDR1 is SGHRS, CDR2 YFSETQ, per germline. The sequence was obtained from an adult in good health. The chain carries TRBV5-1 and TRBJ2-7, with 9 bases lining up with TRBD1. The sequences come from peripheral blood, collected on day 0 of AZD1222 vaccination. The CDR3 nucleotides read TGCGCCAGCAGCCGACAGGGGGACTACGAGCAGTACTTC. It codes for CASSRQGDYEQYF. Together with reference TRBV5-1 and TRBJ2-7, the CDR3 gives the full variable domain: KAGVTQTPRYLIKTRGQQVTLSCSPISGHRSVSWYQQTPGQGLQFLFEYFSETQRNKGNFPGRFSGRQFSNSRSEMNVSTLELGDSALYLCASSRQGDYEQYFGPGTRLTVT.